This T cell receptor (beta chain) was observed in a study of cytomegalovirus exposure and HLA in healthy donors. The CDR3 totals 15 residues. The J segment lost 8 bases and the V segment lost 7 bases, leaving 11 bases of the junction unmatched. Germline assignment: CDR1 SGHAT and CDR2 FQNNGV. Whole-study results and caveats: Most CMV-associated TCR beta chains were later found to appear HLA-restricted. The classifier reportedly diagnosed cytomegalovirus status with high sensitivity and specificity.

Details on this clone: Antigen: not known.

The PCR was carried out with 60 Vbeta primers and 13 Jbeta primers. Data came from immunoSEQ multiplex PCR; TCRdb stores just in-frame clones and leaves some out. Among 250,000 to 350,000 clones, roughly 89% were seen once, and the ten largest hold around 4%. The chain is built from TRBV11-2 and TRBJ1-2, with 12 bases identical to TRBD1. This sequence was found in a man in his forties in good health and CMV-seropositive. What was sequenced was PBMCs. The CDR3 reads CASTSPGQGARGYTF. In DNA, the CDR3 is TGTGCCAGCACCTCTCCGGGACAGGGGGCCCGAGGCTACACCTTC.